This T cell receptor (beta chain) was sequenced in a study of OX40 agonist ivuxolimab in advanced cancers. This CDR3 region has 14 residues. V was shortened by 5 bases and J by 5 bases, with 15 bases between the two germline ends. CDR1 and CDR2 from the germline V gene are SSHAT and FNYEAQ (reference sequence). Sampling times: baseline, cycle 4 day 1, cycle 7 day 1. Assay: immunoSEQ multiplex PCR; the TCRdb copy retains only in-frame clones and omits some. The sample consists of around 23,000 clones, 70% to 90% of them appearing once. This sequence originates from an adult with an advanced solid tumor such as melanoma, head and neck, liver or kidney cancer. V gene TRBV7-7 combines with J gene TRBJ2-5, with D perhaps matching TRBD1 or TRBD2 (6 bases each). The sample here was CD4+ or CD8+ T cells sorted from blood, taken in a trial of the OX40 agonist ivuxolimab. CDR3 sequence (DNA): TGTGCCAGCAGCCCAAAGGGGGGAGAGGAGACCCAGTACTTC. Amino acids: CASSPKGGEETQYF.